A selection of T cell receptor beta chains follows, all from one sample in a study of shared clonotypes between healthy human individuals. Here immunoSEQ multiplex PCR was the method, and the copy in TCRdb shows in-frame clones only, minus some. The table shows around 2,000,000 clones, with about 95% occurring only once. The source material was naive CD8+ T cells sorted from blood. The receptors derive from a man aged 18 to 35 in good health. Both conserved end residues are part of each CDR3. The D gene is left open where the match is weak. Part of the rows lack a size; the others show once, few, many or a class for expanded clones.

cdr3_nt cdr3_aa d_call j_call clone_size v_call
TGTGCCAGCACCGCGGGGTTAACCTACGAGCAGTACTTC CASTAGLTYEQYF - TRBJ2-7 - TRBV6-5
TGTGCCAGCAGTTACGCGGATCGTGTAGGGGACTATAATTCACCCCTCCACTTT CASSYADRVGDYNSPLHF - TRBJ1-6 - TRBV6-7
TGTGCCAGCAGCCGCTCTAGCGCTACCTACGAGCAGTACTTC CASSRSSATYEQYF - TRBJ2-7 - TRBV11-2
TGTGCCAGCAGTGAGTGGGACAGATCTCGCGATCAGCCCCAGCATTTT CASSEWDRSRDQPQHF TRBD1 TRBJ1-5 - TRBV6-1
TGCGCCAGCAGCCAAGCATTTCAGCAAGAGACCCAGTACTTC CASSQAFQQETQYF - TRBJ2-5 - TRBV4-3
TGTGCCAGCAGCTCCGACAGGGGGCGGAGGACTGAAGCTTTCTTT CASSSDRGRRTEAFF TRBD1 TRBJ1-1 - TRBV13
TGTGCCAGCAGCTTTGCCGGGGAGCTGTTTTTT CASSFAGELFF - TRBJ2-2 few TRBV5-6
TGCGCCAGCAGCCAAGGGGAGTCACTAGCGGGACTGTCCTACGAGCAGTACTTC CASSQGESLAGLSYEQYF TRBD2 TRBJ2-7 - TRBV4-1
TGTGCCAGCAGTTTCAAGGGTGTGAACACTGAAGCTTTCTTT CASSFKGVNTEAFF - TRBJ1-1 - TRBV27
TGTGCCAGCAGCTTCTCGGGGAACACTGAAGCTTTCTTT CASSFSGNTEAFF - TRBJ1-1 - TRBV5-4
TGTGCCAGCAGCCTGAGCTACGAGCAGTACTTC CASSLSYEQYF - TRBJ2-7 - TRBV7-9
TGTGCCAGTAGTATAGCAACTAGAGGACACTCTCAAGAGACCCAGTACTTC CASSIATRGHSQETQYF - TRBJ2-5 once TRBV19
TGCGCCAGCAGTGCTGGCGTCAATGAGCAGTTCTTC CASSAGVNEQFF - TRBJ2-1 - TRBV10-2
TGTGCCAGCAGCGTAGTGGCAGGGGGGTCTGAAAAACTGTTTTTT CASSVVAGGSEKLFF TRBD1 TRBJ1-4 - TRBV9
TGTGCCAGCAGTACCCCAAACAGGGATGGTGAGCAGTTCTTC CASSTPNRDGEQFF - TRBJ2-1 - TRBV6-5
TGTGCCAGCAGTCCGACAGGGACTAACTATGGCTACACCTTC CASSPTGTNYGYTF TRBD1 TRBJ1-2 - TRBV28
TGTGCCAGCAGCCAAGGCGTGGGGCCGTCAGATACGCAGTATTTT CASSQGVGPSDTQYF - TRBJ2-3 - TRBV4-2
TGTGCCTGGAAACCTGGGGGTTGGAACTACGAGCAGTACTTC CAWKPGGWNYEQYF - TRBJ2-7 - TRBV30
TGTGCCAGCAGCTTGTGGGCATACGAGCAGTACTTC CASSLWAYEQYF - TRBJ2-7 - TRBV5-6
TGTGCCAGCAGCCCCAGTGTCTTGGACGAGCAGTACTTC CASSPSVLDEQYF - TRBJ2-7 - TRBV7-9
TGTGCCAGCAGGATGGCGGGGGCATCCTACGAGCAGTACTTC CASRMAGASYEQYF - TRBJ2-7 - TRBV13
TGTGCCAGCAGCCTGGCGGACAGGGGGCTGGGGGCCAACGTCCTGACTTTC CASSLADRGLGANVLTF TRBD1 TRBJ2-6 - TRBV7-9
TGTTGCTCTGCAGCAGCCAGGGGGACCAACTATGGCTACACCTTC CCSAAARGTNYGYTF - TRBJ1-2 few TRBV21-1
TGTGCCAGCAGTTTTGAGACAGGGTGGGAGGGCAATTCACCCCTCCACTTT CASSFETGWEGNSPLHF TRBD1 TRBJ1-6 once TRBV28
TGTGCCAGCACCCTACGGGGGCCAAGGTCTAATTCACCCCTCCACTTT CASTLRGPRSNSPLHF - TRBJ1-6 - TRBV27
TGCGCCAGCAGCCACGGGGCCGGGGAGCTGTTTTTT CASSHGAGELFF - TRBJ2-2 many TRBV4-1
TGCGCCAGCAGCCAAGATTTAGGGAGTAGTGAGACCCAGTACTTC CASSQDLGSSETQYF - TRBJ2-5 - TRBV4-3
TGTGCCAGCAGTACACCCGCCAGGAGCTTCTGGGAGCAGTACTTC CASSTPARSFWEQYF - TRBJ2-7 - TRBV28
TGTGCCAGCAGTTACGGCTACTCCTACGAGCAGTACTTC CASSYGYSYEQYF - TRBJ2-7 - TRBV6-5
TGTGCCAGCAGCGTAGAGGCTAGGGGTGAAGCTTTCTTT CASSVEARGEAFF - TRBJ1-1 - TRBV9
TGTGCCAGCAGTTTAGTAAAGTCAGCACTTGAAGCTTTCTTT CASSLVKSALEAFF - TRBJ1-1 - TRBV27
TGCAGTGCTAGAGTCACAGATACGCAGTATTTT CSARVTDTQYF - TRBJ2-3 - TRBV20-1
TGTGCCAGCAGTTCTTTCGGACAGGGATCTGAAAAACTGTTTTTT CASSSFGQGSEKLFF TRBD1 TRBJ1-4 - TRBV27
TGTGCCAGCAGCGGGCTCCAGCGGGGAGGAGAGACCCAGTACTTC CASSGLQRGGETQYF TRBD2 TRBJ2-5 - TRBV9
TGTGCCAGCAGCGCCGCGAACACCGGGGAGCTGTTTTTT CASSAANTGELFF - TRBJ2-2 - TRBV7-9
TGTGCCAGCAGCCCGTGGACTAGCGGGGTCCAGCCAGATACGCAGTATTTT CASSPWTSGVQPDTQYF TRBD2 TRBJ2-3 - TRBV4-2
TGTGCCAGCAGGCTAACGCCCCGGCTAGCTGAAAGCACAGATACGCAGTATTTT CASRLTPRLAESTDTQYF - TRBJ2-3 - TRBV7-6
TGTGCCTGGAGCCTTCGGGGTTCAGATACGCAGTATTTT CAWSLRGSDTQYF - TRBJ2-3 - TRBV30
TGTGCCAGCAGTGACGGGTTACCCAGGGGTTTAGACACTGAAGCTTTCTTT CASSDGLPRGLDTEAFF - TRBJ1-1 - TRBV2
TGCGCCAGCAGCCAAGATCTTGAGGAAAAACTGTTTTTT CASSQDLEEKLFF - TRBJ1-4 - TRBV4-1
TGTGCCAGCAGCTTAGATGGGGAAGCTGCGTCGTACGAGCAGTACTTC CASSLDGEAASYEQYF - TRBJ2-7 - TRBV13
TGTGCCAGCAGCAAAGCCGCCTGCGGGTACAATGAGCAGTTCTTC CASSKAACGYNEQFF - TRBJ2-1 - TRBV21-1
TGTGCCAGCAGCTTTCTGGGCACTGAAGCTTTCTTT CASSFLGTEAFF - TRBJ1-1 - TRBV11-2
TGTGCCAGCAGCTCGGGGGCGGGACAGGGTCCCTTCCACAATGAGCAGTTCTTC CASSSGAGQGPFHNEQFF TRBD1 TRBJ2-1 once TRBV7-9
TGTGCCAGCAGCTTAGGGGCCGTTACTCATAGCAATCAGCCCCAGCATTTT CASSLGAVTHSNQPQHF - TRBJ1-5 - TRBV7-8
TGTGCCAGCAGTATGGACAGGGATAAAAACATTCAGTACTTC CASSMDRDKNIQYF TRBD1 TRBJ2-4 - TRBV6-6
TGTGCCACCAGCAGAGACAATTCCTACGAGCAGTACTTC CATSRDNSYEQYF - TRBJ2-7 - TRBV15
TGTGCCATCAGTGAGTCAGGTACTGAGCAGTTCTTC CAISESGTEQFF - TRBJ2-1 - TRBV10-3
TGTGCCAGCAGGCCCTTAGGGAGGTACGAGCAGTACTTC CASRPLGRYEQYF - TRBJ2-7 - TRBV2
TGTGCCAGCTCACCACTGGATCGGGACATTCAGTACTTC CASSPLDRDIQYF - TRBJ2-4 - TRBV18
TGTGCCAGCAGCGCCAGGGAGTCAGCGATTGAAGCTTTCTTT CASSARESAIEAFF - TRBJ1-1 - TRBV5-4
TGTGCCAGCAGCTTAGACAGAGGGGAAGCTTTCTTT CASSLDRGEAFF - TRBJ1-1 - TRBV7-2